These T cell receptor beta chains were read from a single sample in a study of cytomegalovirus exposure and HLA in healthy donors. Sequenced by immunoSEQ multiplex PCR; TCRdb stores in-frame clones only, minus some. The sample includes under 150,000 clones, 81% of them seen just once. The sequenced material came from PBMCs. The receptors stem from a man between 18 and 29 years old in good health and CMV-seronegative. Both conserved end residues are part of each CDR3. Fields, in order: V gene, J gene, CDR3 protein.

TRBV4-2	TRBJ1-3	CASSPPSQAPGNTIYF
TRBV7-2	TRBJ2-7	CASSLVGESSYEQYF
TRBV30	TRBJ1-3	CAWGGTSGNTIYF
TRBV5-4	TRBJ1-2	CASSNTGGGNYGYTF
TRBV4-1	TRBJ2-3	CASAHEGGPSTDTQYF
TRBV7-9	TRBJ1-1	CASSLMALEAFF
TRBV2	TRBJ1-2	CASSVSPEDRVDGYTF
TRBV9	TRBJ2-7	CASSVGQLYEQYF
TRBV29-1	TRBJ1-2	CSVATVREIFYGYTF
TRBV6-1	TRBJ1-5	CASERQGNSNQPQHF
TRBV5-4	TRBJ1-1	CASSQEKDYSLRTEAFF
TRBV19	TRBJ2-1	CASSRGSGFLLYNEQFF
TRBV10-2	TRBJ1-6	CASTRTESSYNSPLHF
TRBV15	TRBJ1-6	CATSRKDRGGNSPLHF
TRBV10-3	TRBJ1-2	CAIRGAGAGRYGYTF
TRBV11-3	TRBJ2-2	CASSLGGLGELFF
TRBV19	TRBJ1-5	CASSRRQAEQPQHF
TRBV5-1	TRBJ2-7	CASSYGRARYEQYF
TRBV7-9	TRBJ1-4	CASSLLSSRATNEKLFF
TRBV29-1	TRBJ2-7	CSVRGSVTPSYEQYF
TRBV5-4	TRBJ1-5	CASSFWAGDQPQHF
TRBV12-5	TRBJ2-5	CASGLVLAGGPLRQETQYF
TRBV4-3	TRBJ2-5	CASSQDYGTSNQETQYF
TRBV2	TRBJ2-3	CASSQFGQPDVTDTQYF
TRBV6-6	TRBJ2-7	CASSYSKSSWYF
TRBV5-4	TRBJ1-2	CASSLQDGQRGYTF
TRBV6-5	TRBJ1-6	CASSYRTGSVNSPLHF
TRBV27	TRBJ2-1	CASSPARVPSYNEQFF
TRBV7-8	TRBJ2-1	CASSNRQGPTGLAEQFF
TRBV5-4	TRBJ2-5	CASSSTQETQYF
TRBV9	TRBJ1-5	CASSVGTGDHQPQHF
TRBV4-3	TRBJ2-7	CASSQDPAGTGNEQYF
TRBV29-1	TRBJ2-6	CSVGADSGANVLTF
TRBV27	TRBJ2-7	CASSPRRSEPGQGVDEQYF
TRBV11-2	TRBJ2-2	CASSLGWEPGELFF
TRBV4-3	TRBJ1-2	CASSRTLSGTGMRSDYGYTF
TRBV27	TRBJ1-3	CASRSGTALGNTIYF
TRBV6-5	TRBJ1-2	CASSYTQGRGYTF
TRBV7-8	TRBJ2-3	CASSLPRAGTSGSRTDTQYF
TRBV6-4	TRBJ2-5	CASSAEAGGQETQYF
TRBV2	TRBJ2-5	CASSRDKTQYF
TRBV4-3	TRBJ1-5	CASSQAPGLNSNQPQHF
TRBV28	TRBJ2-1	CASSFVGGGYNEQFF
TRBV21-1	TRBJ1-2	CASSKVNRDRGAYGYTF
TRBV19	TRBJ1-1	CASSIWGGTEAFF
TRBV10-3	TRBJ2-3	CAISESFRVAGGRDTQYF
TRBV19	TRBJ1-5	CASSSRFRSSNQPQHF
TRBV19	TRBJ2-2	CASSIDGSGGATGELFF
TRBV5-1	TRBJ1-1	CASSSEGTGILNTEAFF
TRBV2	TRBJ2-3	CARRTGTTTDTQYF
TRBV16	TRBJ1-2	CASSQSTGGANNYGYTF
TRBV7-6	TRBJ2-7	CASSPRTSGAIYEQYF
TRBV10-3	TRBJ2-5	CAISDGRTGETQYF
TRBV10-2	TRBJ1-1	CASSVGYYAFF
TRBV29-1	TRBJ2-5	CSVLSGGQETQYF
TRBV6-6	TRBJ1-3	CASSYDRGLGNTIYF